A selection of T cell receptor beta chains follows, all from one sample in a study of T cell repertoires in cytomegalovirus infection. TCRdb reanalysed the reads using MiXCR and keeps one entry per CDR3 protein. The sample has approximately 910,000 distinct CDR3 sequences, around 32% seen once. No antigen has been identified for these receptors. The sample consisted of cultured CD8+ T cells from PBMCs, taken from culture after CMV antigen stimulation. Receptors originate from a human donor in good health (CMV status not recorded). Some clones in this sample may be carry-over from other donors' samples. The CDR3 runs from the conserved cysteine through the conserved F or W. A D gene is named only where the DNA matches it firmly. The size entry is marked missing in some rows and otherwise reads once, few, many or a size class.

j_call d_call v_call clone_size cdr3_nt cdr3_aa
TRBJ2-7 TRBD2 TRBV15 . TGTGCCACCAGCAGACCCACTAGCGGGGGGCCGAGCTCCTACGAGCAGTACTTC CATSRPTSGGPSSYEQYF
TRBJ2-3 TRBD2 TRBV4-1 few TGCGCCAGCAGCCACCTACTAGCGGGGGACGATACGCAGTATTTT CASSHLLAGDDTQYF
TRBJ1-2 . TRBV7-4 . TGTGCCAGCAGCTTACGCGGGGACACGAAGACCTTC CASSLRGDTKTF
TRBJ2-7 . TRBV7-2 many TGTGCCAGCAGCTTAGGGACACCCCACGAGCAGTACTTC CASSLGTPHEQYF
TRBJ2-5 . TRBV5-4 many TGTGCCAGCAGTGCCGGGCAGGTCTACAAAGAGACCCAGTACTTC CASSAGQVYKETQYF
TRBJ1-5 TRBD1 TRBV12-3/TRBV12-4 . TGTGCCAGCAGTCCTGGGGGGCAGGGGGGGAATCAGCCCCAGCATTTT CASSPGGQGGNQPQHF
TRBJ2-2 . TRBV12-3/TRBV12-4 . TGTGCCAGCAGTTTACTCACGCGAGGGGGCGGGGAGCTGTTTTTT CASSLLTRGGGELFF
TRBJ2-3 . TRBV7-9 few TGTGCCAGCAGCTTTCTCGGGCAGGACCGAGGTGGGATTTTCTTAAGCACAGATACGCAGTATTTT CASSFLGQDRGGIFLSTDTQYF
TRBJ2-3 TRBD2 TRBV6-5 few TGTGCCAGCAGTTACTCCTGGGCGGGGGGCCTCACAGATACGCAGTATTTT CASSYSWAGGLTDTQYF
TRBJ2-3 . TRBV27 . TGTGCCAGCAGTTTTCGCAGGAGGGGAGATACGCAGTATTTT CASSFRRRGDTQYF
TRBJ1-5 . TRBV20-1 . TGCAGTGCCATAGAGGAAACCAATCAGCCCCAGCATTTT CSAIEETNQPQHF
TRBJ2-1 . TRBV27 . TGTGCCAGCAGTCCCGACTCGGGGTCCTACAATGAGCAGTTCTTC CASSPDSGSYNEQFF
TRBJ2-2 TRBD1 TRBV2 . TGTGCCAGCAGCGGGACCTGGGACAGGACGAACACCGGGGAGCTGTTTTTT CASSGTWDRTNTGELFF
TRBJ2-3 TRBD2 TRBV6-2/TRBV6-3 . TGTGCCAGCAGTTACACTCAGCGGGGATCCTCTACGCAGTATTTT CASSYTQRGSSTQYF
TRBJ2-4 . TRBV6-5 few TGTGCCAGCAGTCGGAGACAGGCTGGCAAAAACATTCAGTACTTC CASSRRQAGKNIQYF
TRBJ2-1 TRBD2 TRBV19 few TGTGCCAGTAGTATAGACGGGACTAGCGGGTATTACAATGAGCAGTTCTTC CASSIDGTSGYYNEQFF
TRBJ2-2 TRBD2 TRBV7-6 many TGTGCCAGCAGCTTCGACCGTAGCGGGGGGTCGACCGGGGAGCTGTTTTTT CASSFDRSGGSTGELFF
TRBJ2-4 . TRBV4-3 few TGCGCCAGCAGCCAAGAGTCAAGGACCCCTATACCAAACATTCAGTACTTC CASSQESRTPIPNIQYF
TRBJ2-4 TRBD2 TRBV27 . TGTGCCAGCAGTCCAGCGGGGGGGCCCCAAAACATTCAGTACTTC CASSPAGGPQNIQYF
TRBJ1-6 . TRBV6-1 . TGTGCCAGCACCGCGACTTCTTTCTCCTATAATTCACCCCTCCACTTT CASTATSFSYNSPLHF
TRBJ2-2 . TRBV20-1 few TGCAGTGCTAGATCTACAGTTTCTACCTACACCGGGGAGCTGTTTTTT CSARSTVSTYTGELFF
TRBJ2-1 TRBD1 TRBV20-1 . TGCAGTGCCTCGATCCCGGGACAGGGGGCTTACAATGAGCAGTTCTTC CSASIPGQGAYNEQFF
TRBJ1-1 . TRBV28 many TGTGCCAGCAGTTTAGGGAGGACAGACCTTGGCACTGAAGCTTTCTTT CASSLGRTDLGTEAFF
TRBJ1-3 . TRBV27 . TGTGCCAGCAGCCAAACACAGGGAACTGGAAACACCATATATTTT CASSQTQGTGNTIYF